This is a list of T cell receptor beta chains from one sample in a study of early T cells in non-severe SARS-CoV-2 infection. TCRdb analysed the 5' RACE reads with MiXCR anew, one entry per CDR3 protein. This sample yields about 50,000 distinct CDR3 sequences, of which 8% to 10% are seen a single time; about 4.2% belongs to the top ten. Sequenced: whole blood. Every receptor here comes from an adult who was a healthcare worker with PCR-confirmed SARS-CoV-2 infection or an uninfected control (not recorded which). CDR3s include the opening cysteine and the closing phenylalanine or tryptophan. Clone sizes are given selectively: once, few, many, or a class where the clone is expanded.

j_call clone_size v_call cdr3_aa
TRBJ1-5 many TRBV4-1 CASSQGVVEYQPQHF
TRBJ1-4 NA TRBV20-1 CSAAGTGRSTNEKLFF
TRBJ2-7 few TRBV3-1 CASSTSDRGRYYEQYF
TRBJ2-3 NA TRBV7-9 CASSPTGAPSTDTQYF
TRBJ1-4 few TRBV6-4 CATPGTAGLPEKLFF
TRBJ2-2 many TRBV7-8 CASSLYGAGGPDGELFF
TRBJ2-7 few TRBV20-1 CSASYGQGAGEQYF
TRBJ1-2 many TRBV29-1 CSVGTGMYGYTF
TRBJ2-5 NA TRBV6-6 CATSRTGIQETQYF
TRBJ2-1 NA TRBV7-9 CASSFTGTSYNEQFF
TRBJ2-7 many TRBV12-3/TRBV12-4 CASSFAGAYEQYF
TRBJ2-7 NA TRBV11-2 CASSFSPGLAGTYEQYF
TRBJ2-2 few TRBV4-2 CASSQGLDGELFF
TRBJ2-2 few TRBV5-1 CASSRGTIDAGELFF
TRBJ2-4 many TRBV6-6 CASIGAPLKGIQYF
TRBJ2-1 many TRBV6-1 CASSEWTVYSYNEQFF
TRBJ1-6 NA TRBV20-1 CSARVQEAGVISPLHF